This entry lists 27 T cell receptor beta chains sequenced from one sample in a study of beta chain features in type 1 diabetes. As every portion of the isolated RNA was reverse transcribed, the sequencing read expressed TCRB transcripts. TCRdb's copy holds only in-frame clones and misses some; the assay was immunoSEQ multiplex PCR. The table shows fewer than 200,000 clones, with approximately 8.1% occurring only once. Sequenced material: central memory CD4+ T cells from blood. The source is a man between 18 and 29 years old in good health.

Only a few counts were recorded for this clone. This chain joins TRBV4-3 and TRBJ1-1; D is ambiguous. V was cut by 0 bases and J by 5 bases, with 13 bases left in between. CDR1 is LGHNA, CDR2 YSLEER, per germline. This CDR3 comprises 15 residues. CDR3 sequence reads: CASSQDNPPGTEAFF. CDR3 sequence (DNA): TGCGCCAGCAGCCAAGATAATCCGCCCGGGACTGAAGCTTTCTTT.

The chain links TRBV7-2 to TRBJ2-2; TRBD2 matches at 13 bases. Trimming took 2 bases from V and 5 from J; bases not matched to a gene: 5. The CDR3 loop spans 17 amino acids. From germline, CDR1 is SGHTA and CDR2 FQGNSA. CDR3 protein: CASSLRGTSGVTGELFF. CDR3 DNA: TGTGCCAGCAGCTTACGGGGGACTAGCGGGGTTACCGGGGAGCTGTTTTTT.

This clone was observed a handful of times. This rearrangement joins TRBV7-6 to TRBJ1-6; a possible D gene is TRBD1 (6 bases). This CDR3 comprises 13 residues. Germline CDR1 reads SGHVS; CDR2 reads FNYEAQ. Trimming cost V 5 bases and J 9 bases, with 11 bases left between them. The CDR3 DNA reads TGTGCCAGCAGCGCGGGGGGGGCTTCACCCCTCCACTTT. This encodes CASSAGGASPLHF.

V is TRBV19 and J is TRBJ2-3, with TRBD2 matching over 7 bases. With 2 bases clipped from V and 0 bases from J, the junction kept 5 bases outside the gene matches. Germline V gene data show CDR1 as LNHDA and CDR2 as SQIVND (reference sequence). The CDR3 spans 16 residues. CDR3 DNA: TGTGCCAGTAGTATAAGGCTAGCGGCCAGCACAGATACGCAGTATTTT. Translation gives CASSIRLAASTDTQYF.

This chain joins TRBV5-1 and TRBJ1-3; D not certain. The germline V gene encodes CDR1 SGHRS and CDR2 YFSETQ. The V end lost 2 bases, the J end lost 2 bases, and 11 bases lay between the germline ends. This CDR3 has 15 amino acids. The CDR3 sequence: CASSLDTEAGNTIYF. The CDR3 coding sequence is TGCGCCAGCAGCTTAGACACCGAAGCTGGAAACACCATATATTTT. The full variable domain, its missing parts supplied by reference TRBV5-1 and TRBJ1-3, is KAGVTQTPRYLIKTRGQQVTLSCSPISGHRSVSWYQQTPGQGLQFLFEYFSETQRNKGNFPGRFSGRQFSNSRSEMNVSTLELGDSALYLCASSLDTEAGNTIYFGEGSWLTVV.

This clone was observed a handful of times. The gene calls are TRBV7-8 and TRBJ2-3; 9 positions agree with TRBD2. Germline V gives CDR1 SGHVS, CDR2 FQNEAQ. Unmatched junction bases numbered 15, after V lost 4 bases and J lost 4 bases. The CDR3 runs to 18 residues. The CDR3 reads CASSSLRRAGGAADTQYF. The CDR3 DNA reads TGTGCCAGCAGCTCCCTTCGGAGAGCGGGGGGAGCTGCAGATACGCAGTATTTT.

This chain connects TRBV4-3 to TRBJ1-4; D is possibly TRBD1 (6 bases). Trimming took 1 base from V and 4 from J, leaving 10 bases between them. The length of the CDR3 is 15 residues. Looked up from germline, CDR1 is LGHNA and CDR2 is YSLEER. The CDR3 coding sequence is TGCGCCAGCAGCCAAGTCTCACAGGGTAATGAAAAACTGTTTTTT. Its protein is CASSQVSQGNEKLFF.

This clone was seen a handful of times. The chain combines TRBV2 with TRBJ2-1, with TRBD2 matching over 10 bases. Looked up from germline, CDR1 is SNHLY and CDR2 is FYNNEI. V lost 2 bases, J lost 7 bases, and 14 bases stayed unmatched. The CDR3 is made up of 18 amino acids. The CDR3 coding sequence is TGTGCCAGCAGTGAAAGGTCTGGACTAGCGGTGGGTAATAATGAGCAGTTCTTC. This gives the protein CASSERSGLAVGNNEQFF.

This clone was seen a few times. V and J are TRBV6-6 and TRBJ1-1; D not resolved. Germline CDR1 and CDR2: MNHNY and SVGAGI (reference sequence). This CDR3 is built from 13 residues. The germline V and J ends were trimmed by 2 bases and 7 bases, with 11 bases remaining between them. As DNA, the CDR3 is TGTGCCAGCAGTTACGGTGTGGCGGGTGAAGCTTTCTTT. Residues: CASSYGVAGEAFF.

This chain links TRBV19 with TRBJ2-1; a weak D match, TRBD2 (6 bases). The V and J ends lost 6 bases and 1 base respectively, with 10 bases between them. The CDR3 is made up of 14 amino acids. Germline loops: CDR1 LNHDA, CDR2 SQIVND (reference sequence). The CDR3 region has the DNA TGTGCCAGTAGGGGAGGAAGGTCCTACAATGAGCAGTTCTTC. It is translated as CASRGGRSYNEQFF.

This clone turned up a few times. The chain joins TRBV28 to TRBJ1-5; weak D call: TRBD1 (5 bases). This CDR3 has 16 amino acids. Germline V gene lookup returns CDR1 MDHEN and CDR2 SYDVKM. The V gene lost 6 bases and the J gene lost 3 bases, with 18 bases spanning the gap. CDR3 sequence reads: CASSQSLRGSNQPQHF. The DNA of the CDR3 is TGTGCCAGCAGCCAATCCCTTAGGGGTTCCAATCAGCCCCAGCATTTT.

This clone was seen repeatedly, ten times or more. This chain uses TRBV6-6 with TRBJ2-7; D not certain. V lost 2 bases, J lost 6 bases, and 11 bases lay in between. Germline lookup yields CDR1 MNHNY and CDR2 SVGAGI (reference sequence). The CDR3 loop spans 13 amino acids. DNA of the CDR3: TGTGCCAGCAGTTACGAGTTTTTCTCCGAGCAGTACTTC. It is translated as CASSYEFFSEQYF.

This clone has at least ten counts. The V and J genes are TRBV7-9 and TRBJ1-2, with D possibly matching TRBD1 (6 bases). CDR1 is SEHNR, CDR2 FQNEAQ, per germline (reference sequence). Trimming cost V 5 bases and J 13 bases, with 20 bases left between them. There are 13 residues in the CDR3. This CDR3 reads CASSLIGQFEGTF. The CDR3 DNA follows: TGTGCCAGCAGCCTTATCGGACAGTTCGAAGGCACCTTC.

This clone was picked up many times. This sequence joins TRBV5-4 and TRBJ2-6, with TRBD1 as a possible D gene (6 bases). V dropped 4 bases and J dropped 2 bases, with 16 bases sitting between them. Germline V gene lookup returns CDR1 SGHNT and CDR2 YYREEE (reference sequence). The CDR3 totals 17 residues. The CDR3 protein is CASSPGTPGTGANVLTF. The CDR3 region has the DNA TGTGCCAGCAGCCCTGGGACACCGGGGACTGGGGCCAACGTCCTGACTTTC.

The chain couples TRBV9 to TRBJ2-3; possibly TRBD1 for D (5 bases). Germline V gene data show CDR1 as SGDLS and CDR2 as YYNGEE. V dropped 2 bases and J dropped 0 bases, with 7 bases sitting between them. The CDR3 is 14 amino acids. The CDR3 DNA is TGTGCCAGCAGCGTGCGACAGAGCACAGATACGCAGTATTTT. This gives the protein CASSVRQSTDTQYF.

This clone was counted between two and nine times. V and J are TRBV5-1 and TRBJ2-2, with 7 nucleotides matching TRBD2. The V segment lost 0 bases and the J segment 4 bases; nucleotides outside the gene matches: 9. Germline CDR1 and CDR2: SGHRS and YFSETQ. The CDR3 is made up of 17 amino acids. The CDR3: CASSLALAGVTTGELFF. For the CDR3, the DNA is TGCGCCAGCAGCTTGGCCTTGGCGGGGGTCACCACCGGGGAGCTGTTTTTT.

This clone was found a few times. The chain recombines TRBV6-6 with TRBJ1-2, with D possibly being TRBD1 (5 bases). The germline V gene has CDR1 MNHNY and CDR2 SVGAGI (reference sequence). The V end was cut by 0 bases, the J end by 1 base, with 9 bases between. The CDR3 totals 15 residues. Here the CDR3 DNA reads TGTGCCAGCAGTTACTCCGGGGGAAATAACTATGGCTACACCTTC. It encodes CASSYSGGNNYGYTF.

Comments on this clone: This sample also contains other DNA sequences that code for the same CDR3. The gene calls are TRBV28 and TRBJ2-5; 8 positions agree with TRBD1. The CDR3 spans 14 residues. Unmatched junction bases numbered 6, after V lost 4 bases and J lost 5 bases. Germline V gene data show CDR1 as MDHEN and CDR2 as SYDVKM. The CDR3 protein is CASSSQGAGETQYF. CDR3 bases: TGTGCCAGCAGTTCCCAGGGGGCTGGGGAGACCCAGTACTTC.

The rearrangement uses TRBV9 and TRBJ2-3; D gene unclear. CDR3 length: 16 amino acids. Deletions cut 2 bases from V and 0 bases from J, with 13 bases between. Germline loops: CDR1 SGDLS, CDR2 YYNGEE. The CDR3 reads CASSVGFNPSTDTQYF. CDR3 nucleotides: TGTGCCAGCAGCGTCGGGTTTAATCCGAGCACAGATACGCAGTATTTT.

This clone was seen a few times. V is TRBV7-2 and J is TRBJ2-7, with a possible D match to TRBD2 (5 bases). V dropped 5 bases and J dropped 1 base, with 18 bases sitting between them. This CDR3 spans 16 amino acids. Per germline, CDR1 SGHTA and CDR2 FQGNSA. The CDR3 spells CASSQRGREGSYEQYF. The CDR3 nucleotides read TGTGCCAGCAGCCAAAGAGGGAGAGAAGGTTCCTACGAGCAGTACTTC. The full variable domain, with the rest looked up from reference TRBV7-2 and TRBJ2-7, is GAGVSQSPSNKVTEKGKDVELRCDPISGHTALYWYRQSLGQGLEFLIYFQGNSAPDKSGLPSDRFSAERTGGSVSTLTIQRTQQEDSAVYLCASSQRGREGSYEQYFGPGTRLTVT.

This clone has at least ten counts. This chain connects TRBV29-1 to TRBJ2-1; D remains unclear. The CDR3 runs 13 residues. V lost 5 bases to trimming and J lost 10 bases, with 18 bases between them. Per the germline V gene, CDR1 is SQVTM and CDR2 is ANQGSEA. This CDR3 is CSVRGLTLLEQFF. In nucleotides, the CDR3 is TGCAGCGTTCGCGGTTTAACTCTTCTCGAGCAGTTCTTC.

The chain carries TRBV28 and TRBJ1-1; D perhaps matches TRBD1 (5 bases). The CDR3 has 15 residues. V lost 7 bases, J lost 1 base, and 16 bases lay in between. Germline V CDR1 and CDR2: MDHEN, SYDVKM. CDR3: CASTPEGLGNTEAFF. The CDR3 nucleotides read TGTGCCAGCACCCCGGAGGGGCTTGGGAACACTGAAGCTTTCTTT.

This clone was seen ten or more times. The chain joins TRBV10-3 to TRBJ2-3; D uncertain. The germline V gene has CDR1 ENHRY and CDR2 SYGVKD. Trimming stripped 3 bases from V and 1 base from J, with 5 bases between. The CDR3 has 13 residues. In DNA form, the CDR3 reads TGTGCCATCAGTGACCAGGGCACAGATACGCAGTATTTT. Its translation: CAISDQGTDTQYF.

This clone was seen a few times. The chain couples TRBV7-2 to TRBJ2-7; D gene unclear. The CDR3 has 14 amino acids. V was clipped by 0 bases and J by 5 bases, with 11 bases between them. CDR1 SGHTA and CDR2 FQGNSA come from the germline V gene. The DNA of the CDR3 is TGTGCCAGCAGCTTAGCTCTGCGAAGCGACGAGCAGTACTTC. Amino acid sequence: CASSLALRSDEQYF.

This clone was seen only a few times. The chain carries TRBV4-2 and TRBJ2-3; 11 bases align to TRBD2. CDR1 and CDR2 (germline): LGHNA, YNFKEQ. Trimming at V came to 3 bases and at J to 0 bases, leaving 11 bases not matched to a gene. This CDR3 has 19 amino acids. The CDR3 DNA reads TGTGCCAGCAGCCAGAGAATAGCGGGGGGGAGGCTTAGCACAGATACGCAGTATTTT. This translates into CASSQRIAGGRLSTDTQYF.

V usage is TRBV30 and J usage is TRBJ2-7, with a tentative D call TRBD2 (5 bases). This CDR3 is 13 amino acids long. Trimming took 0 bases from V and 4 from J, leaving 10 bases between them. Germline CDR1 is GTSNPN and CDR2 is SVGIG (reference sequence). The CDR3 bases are TGTGCCTGGAGTGTCGGACTCCAATACGAGCAGTACTTC. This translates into CAWSVGLQYEQYF.

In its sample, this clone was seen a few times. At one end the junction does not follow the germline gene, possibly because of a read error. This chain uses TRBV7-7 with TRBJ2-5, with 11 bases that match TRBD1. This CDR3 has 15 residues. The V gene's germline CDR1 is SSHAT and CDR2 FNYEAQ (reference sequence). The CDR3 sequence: CASSSTGTGGETQYF. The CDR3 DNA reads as TGTGCTAGCAGCTCGACCGGGACAGGGGGGGAGACCCAGTACTTC.